Below are 7 T cell receptor beta chains sequenced from a single sample in a study of Ad26.COV2.S vaccination and SARS-CoV-2 variants. The repertoire was sequenced with immunoSEQ multiplex PCR; TCRdb's copy has only in-frame clones and lacks some. Of approximately 400,000 clones in the sample, 92% were seen once. The starting material was peripheral blood, obtained after recovery from COVID-19. These TCRs come from a human donor who had recovered from COVID-19.

As for this clone: Other DNA sequences in this specimen translate into the identical CDR3. This chain links TRBV2 with TRBJ1-5; TRBD1 might be the D (5 bases). Germline assignment: CDR1 SNHLY and CDR2 FYNNEI. The CDR3 loop spans 13 amino acids. Trimming took off 8 bases at V and 2 bases at J, with 10 bases between the two ends. This CDR3 is CASRRGGNQPQHF. The CDR3, as DNA: TGTGCCAGCCGGAGGGGAGGCAATCAGCCCCAGCATTTT.

V gene TRBV10-1 combines with J gene TRBJ2-7; D gene unclear. The V end was cut by 2 bases, the J end by 0 bases, with 5 bases between. The length of the CDR3 is 13 residues. CDR1 WNHNN and CDR2 SYGVQD come from the germline V gene (reference sequence). The CDR3 DNA reads as TGCGCCAGCAGTGAGGACACCTCCTACGAGCAGTACTTC. It yields the protein CASSEDTSYEQYF.

This chain connects TRBV7-9 to TRBJ1-1; D remains ambiguous. The CDR3 sequence is 14 residues long. Germline lookup yields CDR1 SEHNR and CDR2 FQNEAQ (reference sequence). V was trimmed by 1 base and J by 1 base, leaving 7 bases between them. The CDR3 sequence: CASSLVVSNTEAFF. The CDR3, as DNA: TGTGCCAGCAGCTTAGTAGTTTCGAACACTGAAGCTTTCTTT.

The chain carries TRBV3-1 (or the pseudogene TRBV3-2) and TRBJ1-4; 8 nucleotides match TRBD1. This CDR3 is 14 amino acids long. V lost 7 bases to trimming and J lost 7 bases; unmatched junction nucleotides: 8. Germline V gene lookup returns CDR1 LGHDT and CDR2 YNNKEL (reference sequence). The CDR3 DNA reads TGTGCCAGCACCCGAGACAGGGGTACTGAAAAACTGTTTTTT. The encoded protein is CASTRDRGTEKLFF.

The V call is TRBV7-2, the J call TRBJ1-5, with 7 bases that match TRBD1. CDR3 length: 13 residues. V shed 4 bases, J shed 5 bases, and the junction held 2 bases outside the gene matches. Germline V gene data show CDR1 as SGHTA and CDR2 as FQGNSA. The CDR3 DNA is TGTGCCAGCAGCTCAGACAGGGATCAGCCCCAGCATTTT. Encoded protein: CASSSDRDQPQHF. The variable domain in full, with the rest retrieved from reference TRBV7-2 and TRBJ1-5, is GAGVSQSPSNKVTEKGKDVELRCDPISGHTALYWYRQSLGQGLEFLIYFQGNSAPDKSGLPSDRFSAERTGGSVSTLTIQRTQQEDSAVYLCASSSDRDQPQHFGDGTRLSIL.

The V call is TRBV7-2, the J call TRBJ2-2, with TRBD1 as a possible D gene (6 bases). This CDR3 is 15 amino acids long. Trimming took 3 bases from V and 3 from J, leaving 11 bases between them. Germline-derived CDR1 and CDR2 are SGHTA and FQGNSA. The CDR3 spells CASSLSRGYTGELFF. The CDR3 DNA reads as TGTGCCAGCAGCTTGAGCAGGGGCTACACCGGGGAGCTGTTTTTT.

V gene TRBV10-3 combines with J gene TRBJ2-1; possible D gene TRBD2, 5 bases. Trimming stripped 0 bases from V and 0 bases from J, with 15 bases between. This CDR3 contains 18 residues. CDR1 and CDR2 from the germline V gene are ENHRY and SYGVKD. CDR3 in DNA: TGTGCCATCAGTGAGTCAGTCGGACGGGGTAGCTCCTACAATGAGCAGTTCTTC. Residues: CAISESVGRGSSYNEQFF.